These 19 T cell receptor beta chains came from one sample sequenced in a study of blood T cell repertoires in COVID-19 (TCRdb year 2020). The library came from the immunoSEQ multiplex PCR assay. Entries here come from immuneACCESS through TCRdb and include only in-frame sequences with V and J called. Some clones fail to appear in such tables; in the studies checked, an unresolved V gene covers under half of the shortfall, and the cause of the remainder is unknown. The sample yields more than 150,000 clones; 80% to 90% were counted once. The ten largest clones add up to approximately 12% of the sample. Sequenced input: peripheral blood. These receptors were taken from a woman older than 75 with COVID-19, enrolled during active disease.

This clone was seen more than once but under ten times. The chain carries TRBV7-3 and TRBJ2-3, with D tentatively TRBD2 (6 bases). V shed 5 bases and J shed 0 bases, with 12 bases lying between them. Germline V lookup: CDR1 SGHTA, CDR2 FQGTGA. The CDR3 sequence is 15 residues long. This CDR3 is CASSPAGISTDTQYF. The CDR3 nucleotides read TGTGCCAGCAGCCCCGCGGGGATAAGCACAGATACGCAGTATTTT. Based on the CDR3 plus reference TRBV7-3 and TRBJ2-3, the full variable domain is GAGVSQTPSNKVTEKGKYVELRCDPISGHTALYWYRQSLGQGPEFLIYFQGTGAADDSGLPNDRFFAVRPEGSVSTLKIQRTERGDSAVYLCASSPAGISTDTQYFGPGTRLTVL.

The genes are TRBV12-3 or TRBV12-4 and TRBJ1-4; a possible D gene is TRBD1 (5 bases). V was cut by 0 bases and J by 13 bases, with 9 bases left in between. The CDR3 sequence is 12 residues long. CDR3 sequence: CASSLAIGGLFF. The CDR3 DNA reads TGTGCCAGCAGTTTAGCAATCGGGGGACTGTTTTTT.

J is TRBJ1-1 and V is TRBV30; D ambiguous. V was shortened by 1 base and J by 1 base, with 7 bases between the two germline ends. Germline assignment: CDR1 GTSNPN and CDR2 SVGIG (reference sequence). This CDR3 has 13 residues. This CDR3 reads CAWSGSTNTEAFF. CDR3 coding DNA: TGTGCCTGGAGTGGGAGCACGAACACTGAAGCTTTCTTT.

The chain has TRBV3-1 (or the pseudogene TRBV3-2) and TRBJ1-2, with D possibly matching TRBD1 (6 bases). The CDR3 sequence is 14 residues long. The V end was cut by 3 bases, the J end by 7 bases, with 15 bases between. Germline values: CDR1 LGHDT, CDR2 YNNKEL (reference sequence). CDR3 sequence (DNA): TGTGCCAGCAGCCAGAGACAGGCCAAGGCTGGCTACACCTTC. Encoded protein: CASSQRQAKAGYTF.

The chain recombines TRBV5-6 with TRBJ2-5, with D tentatively TRBD2 (5 bases). V was trimmed by 4 bases and J by 5 bases, leaving 15 bases between them. Germline V CDR1 and CDR2: SGHDT, YYEEEE. This CDR3 has 14 residues. The CDR3: CASSGAVVAETQYF. CDR3 coding DNA: TGTGCCAGCAGCGGAGCGGTAGTGGCGGAGACCCAGTACTTC. Full variable domain (outside the CDR3, taken from reference TRBV5-6 and TRBJ2-5): DAGVTQSPTHLIKTRGQQVTLRCSPKSGHDTVSWYQQALGQGPQFIFQYYEEEERQRGNFPDRFSGHQFPNYSSELNVNALLLGDSALYLCASSGAVVAETQYFGPGTRLLVL.

The V gene is TRBV10-2, the J gene TRBJ1-2, with 9 positions matching TRBD1. CDR1 is WSHSY, CDR2 SAAADI, per germline. CDR3 size: 14 residues. V was clipped by 5 bases and J by 4 bases; unmatched bases: 5. The chain's CDR3 is CASSLPGQGYGYTF. DNA of the CDR3: TGCGCCAGCAGTTTACCGGGACAGGGCTATGGCTACACCTTC.

V is TRBV6-2 or TRBV6-3 and J is TRBJ2-5; 7 bases are a match to TRBD1. The CDR3 is 15 residues long. CDR1 and CDR2 from the germline V gene are MNHEY and SVGEGT. V shed 0 bases and J 3 bases; nucleotides not matched to a gene: 4. The CDR3 DNA reads as TGTGCCAGCAGTTACTCAGACAGGGCAAAAGAGACCCAGTACTTC. It encodes CASSYSDRAKETQYF.

The V and J genes are TRBV7-8 and TRBJ1-1; possible D gene TRBD1, 5 bases. The CDR3 spans 15 residues. The V gene's germline CDR1 is SGHVS and CDR2 FQNEAQ. Trimming took 0 bases from V and 7 from J, leaving 15 bases between them. The chain's CDR3 is CASSLAARGWNEAFF. DNA for the CDR3: TGTGCCAGCAGCTTAGCGGCCCGGGGGTGGAATGAAGCTTTCTTT.

In its sample, this clone was seen once. CDR3 bases: TGTGCCAGCAGCCAAGGACAGGGGTATGGCTACACCTTC. Its protein product is CASSQGQGYGYTF. The chain couples TRBV2 to TRBJ1-2, with 9 nucleotides matching TRBD1. Trimming cost V 6 bases and J 5 bases; bases outside gene matches: 4. This CDR3 contains 13 residues. Germline-derived CDR1 and CDR2 are SNHLY and FYNNEI.

V and J are TRBV4-2 and TRBJ2-2; a weak D match, TRBD1 (5 bases). The V gene's germline CDR1 is LGHNA and CDR2 YNFKEQ. This CDR3 contains 15 residues. V dropped 0 bases and J dropped 6 bases, with 11 bases sitting between them. The CDR3 protein is CASSQEPGLAGELFF. The DNA for the CDR3 is TGTGCCAGCAGCCAAGAACCAGGGTTGGCCGGGGAGCTGTTTTTT.

This clone was picked up a small number of times. This chain uses TRBV5-4 with TRBJ1-3; 12 nucleotides line up with TRBD1. Trimming took 4 bases from V and 7 from J; bases not matched to a gene: 6. This CDR3 has 15 amino acids. Looked up from germline, CDR1 is SGHNT and CDR2 is YYREEE (reference sequence). The CDR3 here is CASSIPGQGANTIYF. For the CDR3, the DNA is TGTGCCAGCAGCATTCCGGGACAGGGGGCGAACACCATATATTTT.

The chain has TRBV9 and TRBJ2-1, with 7 bases fitting TRBD2. CDR1 is SGDLS and CDR2 is YYNGEE in the germline V gene. The CDR3 length is 15 residues. The V gene end was trimmed by 0 bases and the J gene end by 9 bases; junction bases not matched to a gene: 9. The CDR3 DNA reads TGTGCCAGCAGCGTAGCTACTGGGGGGGAGGGTGAGCAGTTCTTC. This sequence encodes CASSVATGGEGEQFF.

This clone was found a few times. The chain combines TRBV6-5 with TRBJ2-7; 8 bases are shared with TRBD1. V trimming: 5 bases; J trimming: 5 bases; junction bases outside the gene matches: 5. This CDR3 region has 13 residues. The V gene's germline CDR1 is MNHEY and CDR2 SVGAGI. The CDR3 coding sequence is TGTGCCAGCAGTCCCCAGGGACAGGACGAGCAGTACTTC. Amino acids: CASSPQGQDEQYF.

J is TRBJ2-5 and V is TRBV9, with D perhaps matching TRBD2 (6 bases). Germline CDR1 and CDR2: SGDLS and YYNGEE. V was pared by 0 bases and J by 4 bases, with 13 bases between. The CDR3 runs to 15 residues. CDR3 nucleotides: TGTGCCAGCAGCGTAGTGCTGGGGGGACGAGAGACCCAGTACTTC. Its protein product is CASSVVLGGRETQYF.

This clone came up a few times. The rearrangement links TRBV7-2 to TRBJ2-1, with 8 nucleotides matching TRBD1. V lost 1 base, J lost 11 bases, and 10 bases stayed unmatched. The CDR3 length is 15 residues. From germline, CDR1 is SGHTA and CDR2 FQGNSA. In DNA form, the CDR3 reads TGTGCCAGCAGCTTAGGTCGGACAGGGAATTTGAAGCAGTTCTTC. It specifies CASSLGRTGNLKQFF.

In this sample, this clone turned up a few times. This chain uses TRBV11-2 with TRBJ1-3, with D tentatively TRBD1 (5 bases). Germline CDR1 SGHAT, CDR2 FQNNGV. The germline V and J ends were trimmed by 5 bases and 0 bases, with 11 bases remaining between them. The CDR3 totals 15 residues. In DNA, the CDR3 is TGTGCCAGCAGCCCAGACAGCTTCTCTGGAAACACCATATATTTT. Translation: CASSPDSFSGNTIYF.

The chain links TRBV18 to TRBJ2-7, with 7 bases matching TRBD1. Germline V gene data show CDR1 as KGHSH and CDR2 as LQKENI. The CDR3 is 15 amino acids. The J segment lost 6 bases and the V segment lost 5 bases, leaving 13 bases of the junction unmatched. The CDR3: CASSVSRGLASEQYF. CDR3 sequence (DNA): TGTGCCAGCTCAGTATCGAGGGGGCTGGCCAGCGAGCAGTACTTC.

The genes are TRBV7-6 and TRBJ2-3, with D possibly being TRBD2 (6 bases). V lost 3 bases and J lost 1, with 14 bases in between. The CDR3 is 16 amino acids. Germline V lookup: CDR1 SGHVS, CDR2 FNYEAQ. CDR3 sequence reads: CASSFRGEDGTDTQYF. CDR3 in DNA: TGTGCCAGCAGCTTCCGCGGGGAGGATGGCACAGATACGCAGTATTTT.

The chain employs TRBV20-1 and TRBJ1-4; no reliable D call. Germline V gene lookup returns CDR1 DFQATT and CDR2 SNEGSKA (reference sequence). This CDR3 has 11 residues. V gave up 1 base and J gave up 8 bases, with 5 bases separating them. CDR3 DNA sequence: TGCAGTGCTAGAGCGGGGGAAAAACTGTTTTTT. This gives the protein CSARAGEKLFF.